This T cell receptor (beta chain) originates from a study of blood T cell dynamics during melanoma immunotherapy. Germline CDR1 reads SGHRS; CDR2 reads YFSETQ. This CDR3 region has 14 residues. The V and J ends lost 4 bases and 5 bases, in that order; junction bases with no gene match: 7. Sample time point: week 3, after first cycle of checkpoint inhibitor. The protocol was immunoSEQ multiplex PCR, while the TCRdb copy is restricted to in-frame clones and leaves out a portion. This sample yields 8,500 or so clones, of which around nine tenths are seen a single time; 2.3% belongs to the top ten. This receptor was taken from a human donor with melanoma. The material was blood, obtained from a patient treated with checkpoint blockade. The V gene is TRBV5-1, the J gene TRBJ2-5; 8 bases map to TRBD1. For the CDR3, the DNA is TGCGCCAGCAGCATTCAGGGGGCGGAGGAGACCCAGTACTTC. Its protein is CASSIQGAEETQYF.